The 32 T cell receptor beta chains below come from one sample, sequenced in a study of blood T cell repertoires in COVID-19. The table came from immunoSEQ multiplex PCR; TCRdb's copy has only in-frame clones and leaves some out. In the table there are roughly 48,000 clones, 80% to 90% of which are singletons. The sequenced sample consisted of peripheral blood. The receptor set was obtained from a man in his forties with acute or convalescent COVID-19.

This clone was seen only once. The gene calls are TRBV3-1 (or the pseudogene TRBV3-2) and TRBJ2-1, with 11 bases identical to TRBD2. CDR1 and CDR2 (germline): LGHDT, YNNKEL (reference sequence). V lost 3 bases, J lost 4 bases, and 2 bases stayed unmatched. This CDR3 is built from 15 residues. Written as DNA, the CDR3 is TGTGCCAGCAGCCAGACTAGCGGGGATTACAATGAGCAGTTCTTC. Translated: CASSQTSGDYNEQFF.

The chain combines TRBV9 with TRBJ2-2; D remains unclear. Trimming left V 3 bases short and J 8 bases short, with 14 bases between. This CDR3 spans 14 amino acids. Germline CDR1 reads SGDLS; CDR2 reads YYNGEE. CDR3 nucleotides: TGTGCCAGCAGCGCCCCGGTTGTAATTGGGGAGCTGTTTTTT. Its translation is CASSAPVVIGELFF. Supplemented by reference TRBV9 and TRBJ2-2, the full variable domain reads DSGVTQTPKHLITATGQRVTLRCSPRSGDLSVYWYQQSLDQGLQFLIQYYNGEERAKGNILERFSAQQFPDLHSELNLSSLELGDSALYFCASSAPVVIGELFFGEGSRLTVL.

The chain has TRBV12-3 or TRBV12-4 and TRBJ1-2; a possible D gene is TRBD1 (5 bases). CDR3 length: 13 residues. Trimming took 3 bases from V and 6 from J, leaving 11 bases between them. CDR3 bases: TGTGCCAGCAGTTTCGGGGGTTTAGATGGCTACACCTTC. Its protein product is CASSFGGLDGYTF.

CDR3 in DNA: TGTGCCAGCAGCTCCGAAGCGGGGGGGTACAATGAGCAGTTCTTC. It yields the protein CASSSEAGGYNEQFF. The chain is built from TRBV5-6 and TRBJ2-1; 10 bases fit TRBD2. After removal of 3 bases from V and 4 bases from J, the junction contained 4 bases not matched to a gene. Looked up from germline, CDR1 is SGHDT and CDR2 is YYEEEE. This CDR3 has 15 amino acids.

The CDR3 DNA is TGTGCTAGTGGTTTGGGACAGGGTGGGGAGACCCAGTACTTC. Translating gives CASGLGQGGETQYF. J is TRBJ2-5 and V is TRBV12-5; 7 bases are a match to TRBD1. V lost 1 base and J lost 5; bases outside the gene matches: 4. The germline V gene encodes CDR1 LGHNT and CDR2 FRNRAP. This CDR3 comprises 14 residues.

The chain joins TRBV27 to TRBJ1-5; 7 bases fit TRBD1. The germline CDR1 and CDR2 sequences are MNHEY and SMNVEV (reference sequence). V lost 0 bases and J lost 8; bases outside the gene matches: 4. CDR3 length: 14 residues. In DNA, the CDR3 is TGTGCCAGCAGTTTATCGGGACAGCTAGAGCCCCAGCATTTT. It translates to CASSLSGQLEPQHF.

This clone was counted once. V and J are TRBV5-1 and TRBJ1-6; D not certain. The CDR3 is 12 amino acids. Trimming took off 0 bases at V and 8 bases at J, with 3 bases between the two ends. Per the germline V gene, CDR1 is SGHRS and CDR2 is YFSETQ. The CDR3 region is CASSLADSPLHF. The CDR3 coding sequence is TGCGCCAGCAGCTTGGCGGATTCACCCCTCCACTTT.

CDR3 residues: CASSVWDRANGYTF. CDR3 nucleotides: TGTGCCAGCAGCGTATGGGACAGGGCGAATGGCTACACCTTC. The V gene is TRBV9, the J gene TRBJ1-2; TRBD1 matches at 9 bases. Germline CDR1 is SGDLS and CDR2 is YYNGEE. J lost 6 bases, V lost 1 base, and 4 bases had no gene match. The CDR3 is made up of 14 amino acids.

The chain links TRBV27 to TRBJ1-5, with 7 bases matching TRBD1. The CDR3 sequence is 15 residues long. Germline assignment: CDR1 MNHEY and CDR2 SMNVEV (reference sequence). The junction had 11 bases not matched to a gene; V was cut back by 7 bases and J by 5 bases. This chain's CDR3 is CASTQYDREDQPQHF. DNA for the CDR3: TGTGCCAGCACCCAATACGACAGGGAAGATCAGCCCCAGCATTTT.

The chain employs TRBV5-1 and TRBJ1-3; 7 nucleotides align to TRBD1. V trimming: 4 bases; J trimming: 0 bases; junction bases outside the gene matches: 7. Germline assignment: CDR1 SGHRS and CDR2 YFSETQ. The CDR3 runs 16 residues. This chain's CDR3 is CASSPTGQASGNTIYF. The CDR3 DNA follows: TGCGCCAGCAGCCCGACTGGACAGGCCTCTGGAAACACCATATATTTT.

The gene calls are TRBV7-2 and TRBJ1-2; a weak D match, TRBD1 (6 bases). The V and J ends lost 0 bases and 8 bases respectively, with 16 bases between them. From germline, CDR1 is SGHTA and CDR2 FQGNSA. There are 15 residues in the CDR3. The CDR3 nucleotides are TGTGCCAGCAGCTTAGCGCGGCAAGGCAGGGGCGGCTACACCTTC. Its protein product is CASSLARQGRGGYTF.

V and J are TRBV3-1 (or the pseudogene TRBV3-2) and TRBJ2-1; D is unclear. V was clipped by 4 bases and J by 1 base, with 8 bases between them. Germline V gene sequence: CDR1 LGHDT, CDR2 YNNKEL (reference sequence). The CDR3 has 14 residues. The CDR3 protein is CASSRVRSYNEQFF. The DNA of the CDR3 is TGTGCCAGCAGCCGCGTACGGTCCTACAATGAGCAGTTCTTC.

The rearrangement joins TRBV5-6 to TRBJ1-6; 11 bases map to TRBD1. Losses at the gene ends were 4 bases for V and 8 bases for J; bases not matched to a gene: 8. The CDR3 is 16 amino acids. Germline CDR1 reads SGHDT; CDR2 reads YYEEEE. The CDR3 region has the DNA TGTGCCAGCAGCCAGGGACAGGGGGTTGTTTATTCACCCCTCCACTTT. Encoded protein: CASSQGQGVVYSPLHF.

The chain couples TRBV5-1 to TRBJ2-7; D ambiguous. V lost 4 bases and J 1 base, leaving 12 bases between the germline ends. This CDR3 is built from 14 residues. CDR1 and CDR2 from the germline V gene are SGHRS and YFSETQ. The CDR3 region is CASSPYSLSYEQYF. DNA of the CDR3: TGCGCCAGCAGCCCATATAGCCTTTCCTACGAGCAGTACTTC. Together with reference TRBV5-1 and TRBJ2-7, the CDR3 gives the full variable domain: KAGVTQTPRYLIKTRGQQVTLSCSPISGHRSVSWYQQTPGQGLQFLFEYFSETQRNKGNFPGRFSGRQFSNSRSEMNVSTLELGDSALYLCASSPYSLSYEQYFGPGTRLTVT.

CDR3 region: CASSLGSRNQPQHF. The CDR3 DNA sequence: TGTGCCAGCAGCCTAGGTTCTAGGAATCAGCCCCAGCATTTT. The V gene is TRBV7-2, the J gene TRBJ1-5; D unresolved. CDR1 SGHTA and CDR2 FQGNSA come from the germline V gene. The CDR3 extends over 14 amino acids. Between the trimmed V and J ends, which lost 5 bases and 4 bases, there was a span of 12 bases.

CDR3 nucleotides: TGTGCCAGTAAGCTGGGACAAAAGCCTGAAGCTTTCTTT. Translated: CASKLGQKPEAFF. The J gene is TRBJ1-1, the V gene TRBV19; D might be TRBD1 (6 bases). Germline values: CDR1 LNHDA, CDR2 SQIVND (reference sequence). The CDR3 is 13 amino acids. The V and J ends lost 7 bases and 6 bases respectively, with 15 bases between them.

The chain combines TRBV9 with TRBJ2-2; TRBD2 is a possible D gene (6 bases). Per the germline V gene, CDR1 is SGDLS and CDR2 is YYNGEE. V shed 0 bases and J shed 5 bases, with 17 bases lying between them. The length of the CDR3 is 17 residues. This chain's CDR3 is CASSVGTAGITTGELFF. The CDR3 DNA is TGTGCCAGCAGCGTAGGTACGGCGGGGATAACAACCGGGGAGCTGTTTTTT.

The gene calls are TRBV5-6 and TRBJ2-7; D remains unclear. There are 15 residues in the CDR3. Germline V gives CDR1 SGHDT, CDR2 YYEEEE. V gave up 0 bases and J gave up 2 bases, with 12 bases separating them. The CDR3 spells CASSLAGTETYEQYF. CDR3 DNA sequence: TGTGCCAGCAGCTTGGCAGGAACGGAAACCTACGAGCAGTACTTC.

J is TRBJ1-5 and V is TRBV7-9, with D possibly matching TRBD1 (5 bases). CDR1 and CDR2 (germline): SEHNR, FQNEAQ (reference sequence). The CDR3 sequence is 17 residues long. The V end lost 3 bases, the J end lost 5 bases, and 20 bases lay between the germline ends. CDR3 in DNA: TGTGCCAGCAGCTTCGGGGGTTCCGGGAACTCCGATCAGCCCCAGCATTTT. Amino acid sequence: CASSFGGSGNSDQPQHF.

The V gene is TRBV19, the J gene TRBJ2-1; 8 positions match TRBD1. The V gene's germline CDR1 is LNHDA and CDR2 SQIVND (reference sequence). The J segment lost 8 bases and the V segment lost 5 bases, leaving 11 bases of the junction unmatched. The CDR3 extends over 15 amino acids. The CDR3 region has the DNA TGTGCCAGTAGTTTCAGGGACAGGACGGGGGATGAGCAGTTCTTC. Protein: CASSFRDRTGDEQFF.

V usage is TRBV20-1 and J usage is TRBJ1-2; D gene uncertain. Germline V lookup: CDR1 DFQATT, CDR2 SNEGSKA (reference sequence). V was trimmed by 3 bases and J by 2 bases, leaving 4 bases between them. The CDR3 runs to 11 residues. CDR3 coding DNA: TGCAGTGCTAGCCAAAACTATGGCTACACCTTC. It yields the protein CSASQNYGYTF.

The rearrangement links TRBV2 to TRBJ1-1, with a weak D call TRBD1 (6 bases). The CDR3 has 14 amino acids. Germline-derived CDR1 and CDR2 are SNHLY and FYNNEI. Trimming pared 9 bases from V and 0 bases from J, leaving 14 bases between. This CDR3 is CASGVDRMNTEAFF. CDR3 bases: TGTGCCAGTGGAGTAGACAGGATGAACACTGAAGCTTTCTTT.

This clone was seen just once. The chain combines TRBV6-5 with TRBJ2-2; D is ambiguous. The CDR3 extends over 13 amino acids. Germline lookup yields CDR1 MNHEY and CDR2 SVGAGI. V was cut by 8 bases and J by 0 bases, with 7 bases left in between. In nucleotides, the CDR3 is TGTGCCAGCGTTCTATCGAACACCGGGGAGCTGTTTTTT. It yields the protein CASVLSNTGELFF.

The chain uses TRBV5-1 and TRBJ1-2; D is unresolved. V was pared by 4 bases and J by 4 bases, with 17 bases between. The CDR3 totals 15 residues. The germline CDR1 and CDR2 sequences are SGHRS and YFSETQ. The CDR3 spells CASSQDGLSGYGYTF. Written as DNA, the CDR3 is TGCGCCAGCAGCCAGGACGGCCTTAGCGGCTATGGCTACACCTTC.

J is TRBJ2-3 and V is TRBV10-1; weak D call: TRBD1 (5 bases). The CDR3 sequence is 16 residues long. Germline CDR1 is WNHNN and CDR2 is SYGVQD (reference sequence). Trimming took 2 bases from V and 2 from J, leaving 14 bases between them. CDR3 in DNA: TGCGCCAGCAGTGAGGGAGACAGTCCTGCCACAGATACGCAGTATTTT. This translates into CASSEGDSPATDTQYF.

The chain employs TRBV27 and TRBJ1-6; D is possibly TRBD1 (6 bases). CDR1 and CDR2 (germline): MNHEY, SMNVEV (reference sequence). The CDR3 runs to 15 residues. V lost 6 bases, J lost 7 bases, and 16 bases lay in between. The CDR3 protein is CASRVTGSRNSPLHF. CDR3 bases: TGTGCCAGCAGAGTTACAGGGTCTCGGAATTCACCCCTCCACTTT.

The chain has TRBV7-8 and TRBJ2-7; 15 bases map to TRBD2. With V trimmed by 3 bases and J by 0 bases, 12 bases remained unmatched. The CDR3 spans 20 residues. Germline CDR1 SGHVS, CDR2 FQNEAQ. CDR3 sequence reads: CASSFRTGTSGGPFSYEQYF. The CDR3 nucleotides are TGTGCCAGCAGCTTCAGGACCGGGACTAGCGGGGGGCCCTTCTCCTACGAGCAGTACTTC.

This sequence joins TRBV24-1 and TRBJ2-3, with D perhaps matching TRBD2 (6 bases). The CDR3 contains 15 residues. CDR1 is KGHDR, CDR2 SFDVKD, per germline. Trimming removed 9 bases at V and 1 base at J, with 16 bases between. CDR3 in amino acids: CATGGRFAGTDTQYF. CDR3 bases: TGTGCCACCGGGGGGAGGTTTGCCGGCACAGATACGCAGTATTTT.

This chain links TRBV19 with TRBJ2-2; D is undetermined. Trimming took off 5 bases at V and 6 bases at J, with 13 bases between the two ends. Germline V gene sequence: CDR1 LNHDA, CDR2 SQIVND (reference sequence). This CDR3 is 14 amino acids long. CDR3 nucleotide sequence: TGTGCCAGTAGTGGTCGGGTCCATCCCGGGGAGCTGTTTTTT. Its translation is CASSGRVHPGELFF. The full variable domain, completed using reference TRBV19 and TRBJ2-2, is DGGITQSPKYLFRKEGQNVTLSCEQNLNHDAMYWYRQDPGQGLRLIYYSQIVNDFQKGDIAEGYSVSREKKESFPLTVTSAQKNPTAFYLCASSGRVHPGELFFGEGSRLTVL.

This clone was seen a few times. The chain links TRBV6-5 to TRBJ1-5; 7 positions agree with TRBD1. The CDR3 totals 14 residues. CDR1 and CDR2 (germline): MNHEY, SVGAGI. J was trimmed by 11 bases and V by 6 bases; bases with no gene match: 13. The CDR3 coding sequence is TGTGCCAGCAGGATGACAGGGCTCCCAGAGACCCAGCATTTT. This encodes CASRMTGLPETQHF.

The chain couples TRBV29-1 to TRBJ2-5; 9 bases map to TRBD2. The CDR3 runs to 12 residues. Losses at the gene ends were 7 bases for V and 5 bases for J; bases not matched to a gene: 5. In germline, CDR1 is SQVTM, CDR2 ANQGSEA. This CDR3 reads CSAMTSGETQYF. The CDR3 nucleotides are TGCAGCGCGATGACTAGCGGTGAGACCCAGTACTTC.

The count of this clone is one. The genes are TRBV18 and TRBJ1-1; D call uncertain. V lost 8 bases, J lost 1 base, and 17 bases lay in between. Germline V gene sequence: CDR1 KGHSH, CDR2 LQKENI. The CDR3 consists of 15 residues. CDR3 in amino acids: CASLREDRRNTEAFF. In nucleotides, the CDR3 is TGTGCCAGCCTAAGGGAGGATCGCCGGAACACTGAAGCTTTCTTT.